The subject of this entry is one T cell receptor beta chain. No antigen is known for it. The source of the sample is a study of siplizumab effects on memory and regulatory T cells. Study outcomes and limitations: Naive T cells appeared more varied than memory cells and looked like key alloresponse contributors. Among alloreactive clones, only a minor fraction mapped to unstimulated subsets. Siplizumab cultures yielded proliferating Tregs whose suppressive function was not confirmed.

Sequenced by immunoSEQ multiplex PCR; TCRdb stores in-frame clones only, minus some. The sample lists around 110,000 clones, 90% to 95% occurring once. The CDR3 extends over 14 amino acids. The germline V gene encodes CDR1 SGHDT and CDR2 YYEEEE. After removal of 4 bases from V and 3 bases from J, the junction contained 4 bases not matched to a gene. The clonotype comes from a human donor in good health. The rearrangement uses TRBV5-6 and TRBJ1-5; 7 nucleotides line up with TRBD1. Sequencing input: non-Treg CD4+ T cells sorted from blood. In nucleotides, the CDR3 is TGTGCCAGCAGCCTACAGGGGACCAATCAGCCCCAGCATTTT. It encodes CASSLQGTNQPQHF.